Each of the 6 T cell receptor beta chains below was sequenced from the same sample in a study of CD8 T cells in ankylosing spondylitis. TCRdb processed the 5' RACE reads anew with MiXCR; each CDR3 protein has one entry. The data contain some 140,000 distinct CDR3 sequences, 6% to 8.5% of them seen just once; the ten biggest clones take up about an eighth. Sequencing input: blood, either unsorted or a sorted T cell fraction (not recorded which). The receptors were sampled from a female donor with ankylosing spondylitis or in good health (not recorded which).

This clonotype has ten or more counts. The J gene is TRBJ2-2, the V gene TRBV9; 8 bases fit TRBD1. The junction had 6 bases not matched to a gene; V was cut back by 3 bases and J by 5 bases. Germline values: CDR1 SGDLS, CDR2 YYNGEE. This CDR3 has 15 amino acids. Here the CDR3 DNA reads TGTGCCAGCAGCGATACAGGGGGGAGGACCGGGGAGCTGTTTTTT. Translating it yields CASSDTGGRTGELFF. Drawing the rest from reference TRBV9 and TRBJ2-2, the complete variable domain is DSGVTQTPKHLITATGQRVTLRCSPRSGDLSVYWYQQSLDQGLQFLIQYYNGEERAKGNILERFSAQQFPDLHSELNLSSLELGDSALYFCASSDTGGRTGELFFGEGSRLTVL.

This clonotype was recorded at least ten times. V gene TRBV5-1 combines with J gene TRBJ2-2; D is undetermined. The V gene lost 4 bases and the J gene lost 8 bases, with 15 bases spanning the gap. Germline loops: CDR1 SGHRS, CDR2 YFSETQ. The CDR3 is 14 residues long. The CDR3 DNA reads TGCGCCAGCAGCCCAACAGTCCGCACTGGGGAGCTGTTTTTT. It translates to CASSPTVRTGELFF.

This clonotype was recorded at least ten times. The gene calls are TRBV5-1 and TRBJ2-1; no definite D call. V shed 4 bases and J shed 7 bases, with 9 bases lying between them. CDR3 length equals 12 residues. The germline V gene has CDR1 SGHRS and CDR2 YFSETQ. This CDR3 reads CASSVTRNEQFF. CDR3 DNA sequence: TGCGCCAGCAGCGTAACAAGGAATGAGCAGTTCTTC.

This clonotype was counted many times. The chain links TRBV7-9 to TRBJ2-3; D not resolved. CDR3 length equals 16 residues. V was cut by 3 bases and J by 0 bases, with 13 bases left in between. Germline V gene sequence: CDR1 SEHNR, CDR2 FQNEAQ (reference sequence). The CDR3 DNA reads as TGTGCCAGCAGCTTCCCGGACGGTTCTAGCACAGATACGCAGTATTTT. It codes for CASSFPDGSSTDTQYF.

As concerns this clonotype: A junction boundary mismatches the germline segment, possibly from a read error. The gene calls are TRBV5-5 and TRBJ1-1; D call uncertain. Germline CDR1 and CDR2: SGHKS and YYEKEE (reference sequence). The CDR3 runs 13 residues. The CDR3 loop is CAGSLMRNTEAFF. In nucleotides, the CDR3 is TGTGCCGGCAGCTTAATGAGGAACACTGAAGCTTTCTTT. Supplemented by reference TRBV5-5 and TRBJ1-1, the full variable domain reads DAGVTQSPTHLIKTRGQQVTLRCSPISGHKSVSWYQQVLGQGPQFIFQYYEKEERGRGNFPDRFSARQFPNYSSELNVNALLLGDSALYLCAGSLMRNTEAFFGQGTRLTVV.

The chain has TRBV7-3 and TRBJ2-3; 9 bases fit TRBD2. The V gene's germline CDR1 is SGHTA and CDR2 FQGTGA. There are 15 residues in the CDR3. V lost 4 bases, J lost 6 bases, and 8 bases stayed unmatched. CDR3 loop: CASSSSGGSGDTQYF. For the CDR3, the DNA is TGTGCCAGCAGCTCAAGCGGGGGGTCAGGGGATACGCAGTATTTT.